The 8 T cell receptor beta chains below come from one sample, sequenced in a study of blood T cell repertoires in COVID-19. The method was immunoSEQ multiplex PCR; TCRdb's version includes in-frame clones alone and lacks a portion of them. The table lists some 180,000 clones, 81% of them singletons. The sequenced sample consisted of peripheral blood. These TCRs come from a woman between 40 and 55 years old with COVID-19, enrolled during active disease.

The genes are TRBV10-2 and TRBJ2-1, with a possible D match to TRBD2 (5 bases). Per germline, CDR1 WSHSY and CDR2 SAAADI. The ends were cut back, 3 bases at V and 9 bases at J, with 12 bases in the middle. This CDR3 spans 13 amino acids. The CDR3 DNA sequence: TGCGCCAGCAGTGACCTACTAGTCTTTGAGCAGTTCTTC. Amino acids: CASSDLLVFEQFF.

The rearrangement joins TRBV15 to TRBJ2-4; D unresolved. The length of the CDR3 is 15 residues. V was trimmed by 1 base and J by 0 bases, leaving 7 bases between them. CDR1 LNHNV and CDR2 YYDKDF come from the germline V gene (reference sequence). The CDR3 region is CATSRGALAKNIQYF. DNA for the CDR3: TGTGCCACCAGCAGAGGCGCACTAGCCAAAAACATTCAGTACTTC. Variable domain in full (rest from reference TRBV15 and TRBJ2-4): DAMVIQNPRYQVTQFGKPVTLSCSQTLNHNVMYWYQQKSSQAPKLLFHYYDKDFNNEADTPDNFQSRRPNTSFCFLDIRSPGLGDTAMYLCATSRGALAKNIQYFGAGTRLSVL.

This rearrangement joins TRBV21-1 to TRBJ1-5; the table names TRBD1, a call not compared with the DNA. TRBV21-1 counts as a pseudogene. This CDR3 is 16 amino acids long. The CDR3 DNA reads TGTGCCAGCAGCAAAAACAGGGGGCGAGGCAATCAGCCCCAGCATTTT. Protein sequence: CASSKNRGRGNQPQHF.

This clone occurred a few times. This rearrangement joins TRBV11-2 to TRBJ2-7; the match to TRBD2 covers 8 bases. J lost 7 bases, V lost 5 bases, and 10 bases had no gene match. CDR3 length equals 14 residues. Germline V gives CDR1 SGHAT, CDR2 FQNNGV. CDR3 sequence: CASSPRGGVGEQYV. The DNA of the CDR3 is TGTGCCAGCAGCCCCCGGGGGGGGGTAGGGGAGCAGTACGTC.

This chain uses TRBV7-8 with TRBJ2-7, with no clear D. Trimming left V 1 base short and J 2 bases short, with 9 bases between. CDR1 is SGHVS and CDR2 is FQNEAQ in the germline V gene. The length of the CDR3 is 14 residues. The CDR3 loop is CASSLGGSTYEQYF. CDR3 DNA: TGTGCCAGCAGCTTAGGAGGTTCCACCTACGAGCAGTACTTC.

The rearrangement links TRBV6-5 to TRBJ1-1, with D uncertain. The CDR3 runs 15 residues. In germline, CDR1 is MNHEY, CDR2 SVGAGI. With 11 bases removed from V and 1 base from J, the gap between germline ends came to 20 bases. The CDR3 coding sequence is TGTGCCTGCACCTCCGGGTTATCACAGAACACTGAAGCTTTCTTT. The encoded protein is CACTSGLSQNTEAFF.

The rearrangement joins TRBV19 to TRBJ2-1, with TRBD2 matching over 12 bases. J gave up 3 bases and V 1 base, and 10 bases lay outside the gene matches. The CDR3 sequence is 19 residues long. From germline, CDR1 is LNHDA and CDR2 SQIVND (reference sequence). CDR3 in amino acids: CASSIVGLAGSGDYNEQFF. CDR3 nucleotides: TGTGCCAGTAGTATAGTTGGACTAGCGGGGTCTGGGGACTACAATGAGCAGTTCTTC.

The chain couples TRBV30 to TRBJ2-3; 7 bases map to TRBD2. The CDR3 consists of 15 residues. The J segment lost 14 bases and the V segment lost 1 base, leaving 18 bases of the junction unmatched. Germline CDR1 reads GTSNPN; CDR2 reads SVGIG (reference sequence). The CDR3, as DNA: TGTGCCTGGAGTGCCCCCCCAGCGGGGACGGACGCAGGGTATTTT. Protein product: CAWSAPPAGTDAGYF.